Listed here are 14 T cell receptor beta chains from one sample, sequenced in a study of beta chain features in type 1 diabetes. Study outcomes and limitations: People with Type 1 diabetes carried modestly yet significantly shorter TCRB CDR3s in all four CD4+ subsets.

All of the isolated RNA was reverse transcribed, so expressed TCRB transcripts were sequenced. Clones were sequenced by immunoSEQ multiplex PCR, and TCRdb holds only the in-frame ones, with some missing. The data contain around 710,000 clones, around 11% of them singletons. Which antigens these TCRs recognize remains unknown. Input material: naive CD4+ T cells from blood. The origin of the receptors is a man aged 25 to 45 with type 1 diabetes.

This clone was detected only a few times. The chain links TRBV6-5 to TRBJ2-7; 7 bases align to TRBD1. After removal of 3 bases from V and 0 bases from J, the junction contained 5 bases not matched to a gene. This CDR3 has 15 residues. Germline CDR1 MNHEY, CDR2 SVGAGI. CDR3 in DNA: TGTGCCAGCAGTTATTGGGGACAGAGCTCCTACGAGCAGTACTTC. This gives the protein CASSYWGQSSYEQYF.

In this sample, this clone turned up a few times. CDR3 loop: CATSLRTGNTEAFF. CDR3 coding DNA: TGCGCCACCTCACTTAGGACAGGGAACACTGAAGCTTTCTTT. The chain couples TRBV5-1 to TRBJ1-1; 7 nucleotides line up with TRBD1. The germline V gene has CDR1 SGHRS and CDR2 YFSETQ. J gave up 1 base and V 9 bases, and 9 bases lay outside the gene matches. This CDR3 contains 14 residues.

This clone was observed a handful of times. The chain employs TRBV11-2 and TRBJ2-7, with D uncertain. Deletions cut 0 bases from V and 3 bases from J, with 6 bases between. Germline loops: CDR1 SGHAT, CDR2 FQNNGV. There are 13 residues in the CDR3. In nucleotides, the CDR3 is TGTGCCAGCAGCTTAGACGGATTCTACGAGCAGTACTTC. This encodes CASSLDGFYEQYF.

The J gene is TRBJ2-7, the V gene TRBV7-9, with TRBD2 matching 13 bases. V shed 1 base and J 1 base; nucleotides not matched to a gene: 7. In germline, CDR1 is SEHNR, CDR2 FQNEAQ (reference sequence). There are 18 residues in the CDR3. The CDR3 sequence is CASSLVSGTSGTSYEQYF. For the CDR3, the DNA is TGTGCCAGCAGCTTAGTTTCGGGGACTAGCGGGACTTCCTACGAGCAGTACTTC.

The rearrangement joins TRBV2 to TRBJ2-1, with 10 nucleotides matching TRBD2. The germline CDR1 and CDR2 sequences are SNHLY and FYNNEI. This CDR3 has 14 amino acids. V gave up 8 bases and J gave up 8 bases; unmatched junction bases: 9. CDR3 in amino acids: CASSGSGGSDEQFF. CDR3 nucleotides: TGTGCCAGCTCGGGTAGCGGGGGGTCGGATGAGCAGTTCTTC.

V and J are TRBV7-2 and TRBJ1-2; D is possibly TRBD1 (6 bases). Germline loops: CDR1 SGHTA, CDR2 FQGNSA. The CDR3 consists of 15 residues. V dropped 5 bases and J dropped 3 bases, with 16 bases sitting between them. In nucleotides, the CDR3 is TGTGCCAGCAGCACCTACAGGGATGAGGACTATGGCTACACCTTC. Translation: CASSTYRDEDYGYTF. The full variable domain, completed using reference TRBV7-2 and TRBJ1-2, is GAGVSQSPSNKVTEKGKDVELRCDPISGHTALYWYRQSLGQGLEFLIYFQGNSAPDKSGLPSDRFSAERTGGSVSTLTIQRTQQEDSAVYLCASSTYRDEDYGYTFGSGTRLTVV.

The sample holds a few counts of this clone. The chain uses TRBV5-4 and TRBJ2-1; 9 bases align to TRBD1. CDR1 and CDR2 (germline): SGHNT, YYREEE (reference sequence). J lost 4 bases, V lost 3 bases, and 5 bases had no gene match. The CDR3 covers 15 residues. Here the CDR3 reads CASSSGQGSYNEQFF. In DNA, the CDR3 is TGTGCCAGCAGCTCCGGACAGGGGTCTTACAATGAGCAGTTCTTC.

The rearrangement uses TRBV7-6 and TRBJ1-1; possible D gene TRBD1, 5 bases. V lost 1 base, J lost 3 bases, and 15 bases lay in between. The CDR3 runs to 16 residues. The germline gives CDR1 SGHVS, CDR2 FNYEAQ. The CDR3 protein is CASSLGLGAADTEAFF. DNA for the CDR3: TGTGCCAGCAGCTTAGGGTTAGGGGCGGCAGACACTGAAGCTTTCTTT.

Only a few counts were recorded for this clone. This sequence joins TRBV2 and TRBJ1-5; D unresolved. The V gene's germline CDR1 is SNHLY and CDR2 FYNNEI. With 4 bases removed from V and 3 bases from J, the gap between germline ends came to 13 bases. The CDR3 runs 15 residues. CDR3 DNA sequence: TGTGCCAGCAGTGGCCTGGACCGGGACAATCAGCCCCAGCATTTT. It encodes CASSGLDRDNQPQHF.

This chain connects TRBV5-6 to TRBJ2-7; D is unresolved. The germline V gene has CDR1 SGHDT and CDR2 YYEEEE. The V end lost 1 base, the J end lost 2 bases, and 4 bases lay between the germline ends. The CDR3 consists of 12 residues. CDR3 DNA sequence: TGTGCCAGCAGCTTGAACACCTACGAGCAGTACTTC. Protein product: CASSLNTYEQYF.

This clone came up a few times. CDR3 protein: CASSLRTATSPLHF. CDR3 sequence (DNA): TGTGCCAGCAGCTTAAGGACAGCTACTTCACCCCTCCACTTT. The chain combines TRBV5-4 with TRBJ1-6; D might be TRBD1 (6 bases). The CDR3 is 14 residues long. V was clipped by 2 bases and J by 9 bases, with 12 bases between them. From germline, CDR1 is SGHNT and CDR2 YYREEE (reference sequence).

In its sample, this clone was seen a few times. This chain joins TRBV30 and TRBJ1-6; a weak D match, TRBD1 (6 bases). The ends were cut back, 0 bases at V and 10 bases at J, with 13 bases in the middle. In germline, CDR1 is GTSNPN, CDR2 SVGIG (reference sequence). This CDR3 spans 14 amino acids. CDR3 amino acids: CAWSVLDSKSPLHF. In nucleotides, the CDR3 is TGTGCCTGGAGTGTATTGGACAGCAAATCACCCCTCCACTTT.

This clone was counted a few times. The rearrangement links TRBV28 to TRBJ1-2, with a weak D call TRBD1 (6 bases). The V end was cut by 6 bases, the J end by 6 bases, with 26 bases between. CDR1 MDHEN and CDR2 SYDVKM come from the germline V gene. The CDR3 contains 17 residues. The CDR3 sequence: CASSRDPLGGRENGYTF. The CDR3 DNA reads TGTGCCAGCAGCCGAGACCCCCTCGGGGGGCGGGAGAATGGCTACACCTTC.

The chain carries TRBV10-3 and TRBJ1-6; 10 bases line up with TRBD1. V shed 1 base, J shed 7 bases, and the junction held 7 bases outside the gene matches. There are 17 residues in the CDR3. Germline V gene sequence: CDR1 ENHRY, CDR2 SYGVKD. CDR3 protein: CAISEFLGTGDNSPLHF. In DNA form, the CDR3 reads TGTGCCATCAGTGAGTTCTTGGGGACAGGGGACAATTCACCCCTCCACTTT.